This T cell receptor (beta chain) was obtained from a study of T cells after yellow fever vaccination. Study context: The SMART-Seq v4 Ultra Low Input method served to prepare the low-cell-number fractions.

In the case of this clonotype: Its target is not known.

Study results and limitations: The study found a weaker secondary response that peaked faster, day 5 versus 15. Post-booster reappearance was seen for most primary-vaccination clones (nearly 97% CD4, roughly 88% CD8).

The CDR3 consists of 14 residues. The germline V and J ends were trimmed by 3 bases and 2 bases, with 9 bases remaining between them. CDR1 is KGHSH, CDR2 LQKENI, per germline. 5'RACE template switching generated TCR cDNA, adding a universal primer site and UMIs. MiXCR, applied by TCRdb to the 5' RACE reads, yields one record per CDR3 protein. The sample records approximately 250,000 distinct CDR3 sequences, about 5% being singletons. The clonotype was recovered from a man in his late teens or twenties who received the YFV17D yellow fever vaccine. The chain couples TRBV18 to TRBJ2-3; possible D gene TRBD2, 6 bases. The sample here was CD4+ T cells sorted from PBMCs, taken on the day of the yellow fever booster vaccination. The CDR3 region has the DNA TGTGCCAGCTCACCCCTAGCGTTCACAGATACGCAGTATTTT. This sequence encodes CASSPLAFTDTQYF.